A selection of T cell receptor beta chains follows, all from one sample in a study of T-cell memory formation after mild COVID-19. TCRdb re-analysed the 5' RACE reads in MiXCR, keeping a single row per CDR3 protein. The table has roughly 480,000 distinct CDR3 sequences, 20% to 30% seen once; the top ten hold approximately 13%. Sequences were obtained from PBMCs or a T cell subset sorted from them (not recorded which). The source of these receptors is an adult woman who had mild COVID-19 (a few samples of this study predate the infection). Cell type and time point are not known. CDR3s include the opening cysteine and the closing phenylalanine or tryptophan. Fields, in order: clone size, D gene, V gene, J gene, CDR3 DNA, CDR3 protein. The D gene is left open where the match is weak. Clone size, where shown, is once, few, many, or a class for clones that have expanded.

size: few
D: -
V: TRBV11-3
J: TRBJ2-3
DNA: TGTGCCAGCGGGCCCCACGGCTCTCGCACAGATACGCAGTATTTT
CDR3: CASGPHGSRTDTQYF

size: few
D: TRBD1
V: TRBV24-1
J: TRBJ2-7
DNA: TGTGCCCGCGGGACAGGCCTGGAGCAGTACTTC
CDR3: CARGTGLEQYF

size: many
D: -
V: TRBV7-3
J: TRBJ1-3
DNA: TGTGCCAGCAGCTTGCTCGGGACGGCTGGAAACACCATATATTTT
CDR3: CASSLLGTAGNTIYF

size: -
D: -
V: TRBV20-1
J: TRBJ1-4
DNA: TGCAGTGCTAGAAGGCAGACCGCAACTAATGAAAAACTGTTTTTT
CDR3: CSARRQTATNEKLFF

size: few
D: TRBD2
V: TRBV12-3/TRBV12-4
J: TRBJ2-2
DNA: TGTGCCAGCAGCCGCGGGAGGCCACCCTCCACCGGGGAGCTGTTTTTT
CDR3: CASSRGRPPSTGELFF

size: few
D: -
V: TRBV23-1
J: TRBJ1-4
DNA: TGCGCCACCCGGGGAGCATGGAACGAAAAACTGTTTTTT
CDR3: CATRGAWNEKLFF

size: many
D: -
V: TRBV3-1
J: TRBJ2-1
DNA: TGTGCCAGCAGCCGCGCCCGATACGGTGAGCAGTTCTTC
CDR3: CASSRARYGEQFF

size: -
D: -
V: TRBV20-1
J: TRBJ2-2
DNA: TGCAGTGCTAGATCCTCGGGCAGATTCACCGGGGAGCTGTTTTTT
CDR3: CSARSSGRFTGELFF

size: -
D: TRBD2
V: TRBV6-5
J: TRBJ2-7
DNA: TGTGCCAGCAGTTCCAGCGGGAATTTCTACGAGCAGTACTTC
CDR3: CASSSSGNFYEQYF

size: few
D: TRBD2
V: TRBV7-6
J: TRBJ2-5
DNA: TGTGCCAGCAGCTTACTTCATGGAGCGGGGGGCCAAGAGACCCAGTACTTC
CDR3: CASSLLHGAGGQETQYF

size: few
D: -
V: TRBV24-1
J: TRBJ2-1
DNA: TGTGCCACCAGTGGAGGGGGGAACTACAATGAGCAGTTCTTC
CDR3: CATSGGGNYNEQFF

size: -
D: TRBD2
V: TRBV12-3/TRBV12-4
J: TRBJ2-3
DNA: TGTGCCAGCAGGCGTGTAGCGGGAGCCAATCGCGCAGATACGCAGTATTTT
CDR3: CASRRVAGANRADTQYF

size: -
D: -
V: TRBV6-6
J: TRBJ1-1
DNA: TGTGCCAGCAGTGCCCCGGAAACAGGGTTTGGGGCTGAAGCTTTCTTT
CDR3: CASSAPETGFGAEAFF

size: few
D: TRBD2
V: TRBV12-3/TRBV12-4
J: TRBJ2-5
DNA: TGTGCCACACGACTAGCGGGAGTAGAGACCCAGTACTTC
CDR3: CATRLAGVETQYF

size: many
D: -
V: TRBV6-5
J: TRBJ1-3
DNA: TGTGCCAGCAGTTACTCTTTAGGGGGAACTGGAAACACCATATATTTT
CDR3: CASSYSLGGTGNTIYF

size: -
D: -
V: TRBV5-1
J: TRBJ2-1
DNA: TGCGCCAGCAGCTTGGGTATGGACAGTGCCAATGAGCAGTTCTTC
CDR3: CASSLGMDSANEQFF

size: few
D: TRBD2
V: TRBV7-3
J: TRBJ2-1
DNA: TGTGCCAGCAGCTCCGGGACTAGCGGGAAGGGTGAGCAGTTCTTC
CDR3: CASSSGTSGKGEQFF

size: -
D: TRBD1
V: TRBV2
J: TRBJ1-2
DNA: TGTGCCAGCAGGACAGGGTTATATGGCTACACCTTC
CDR3: CASRTGLYGYTF

size: -
D: -
V: TRBV30
J: TRBJ2-3
DNA: TGTGCCTGGGGTCCTTTGGGGGCCCGGACAGATACGCAGTATTTT
CDR3: CAWGPLGARTDTQYF

size: few
D: TRBD2
V: TRBV20-1
J: TRBJ2-1
DNA: TGCAGTGCTAGAGACGGGACTAGCGGGAGGATTGAGCAGTTCTTC
CDR3: CSARDGTSGRIEQFF

size: -
D: -
V: TRBV5-5
J: TRBJ1-1
DNA: TGTGCCAGCCGCTCTTCCGGGGGCGAAGAAGCTTTCTTT
CDR3: CASRSSGGEEAFF

size: -
D: TRBD2
V: TRBV12-3/TRBV12-4
J: TRBJ2-3
DNA: TGTGCCAGCAGCGGGAGGCGAACAGATACGCAGTATTTT
CDR3: CASSGRRTDTQYF

size: few
D: TRBD1
V: TRBV11-2
J: TRBJ2-5
DNA: TGTGCCAGCAGCTTAGCCCACGGGACAGGGGGCGCGGCAAGGAAAGAGACCCAGTACTTC
CDR3: CASSLAHGTGGAARKETQYF

size: -
D: -
V: TRBV3-1
J: TRBJ2-7
DNA: TGTGCCAGCAGCCAGGGGAACACCTACGAGCAGTACTTC
CDR3: CASSQGNTYEQYF

size: few
D: TRBD1
V: TRBV9
J: TRBJ2-3
DNA: TGTGCCAGCAACGTGCGAGGGGGGACAGGGGGGACAGATACGCAGTATTTT
CDR3: CASNVRGGTGGTDTQYF

size: -
D: TRBD2
V: TRBV7-3
J: TRBJ2-2
DNA: TGTGCCAGCAGTCCAGTGGTGACTAGCGGGAGTGGCACCGGGGAGCTGTTTTTT
CDR3: CASSPVVTSGSGTGELFF